Following are 20 T cell receptor beta chains from one sample sequenced in a study of T cells in Graves' hyperthyroidism and ophthalmopathy. From RNA transcripts, TCR beta CDR3 regions were amplified. First-round RT-PCR targeting the TCR CDR3 was performed with the HTBI primer set. In TCRdb, the multiplex PCR reads were re-called with MiXCR into one record per CDR3 protein. The sample has around 50,000 distinct CDR3 sequences, less than 60% seen once. The specimen sequenced was blood. These TCRs come from a woman between 50 and 59 years old with Graves' ophthalmopathy.

Ten or more counts support this clonotype. The chain has TRBV20-1 and TRBJ2-7; TRBD2 matches 12 bases. The V gene's germline CDR1 is DFQATT and CDR2 SNEGSKA (reference sequence). The junction had 5 bases not matched to a gene; V was cut back by 6 bases and J by 5 bases. The CDR3 totals 13 residues. The CDR3 DNA follows: TGCAGTGCCCTAGCGGGAGGGCCCCACGAGCAGTACTTC. It encodes CSALAGGPHEQYF.

In its sample, this clonotype was seen many times. The rearrangement joins TRBV6-5 to TRBJ2-1; D is unclear. The V and J ends lost 2 bases and 5 bases respectively, with 10 bases between them. Looked up from germline, CDR1 is MNHEY and CDR2 is SVGAGI. The length of the CDR3 is 14 residues. This CDR3 reads CASSYIRSDNEQFF. CDR3 bases: TGTGCCAGCAGTTACATCCGGTCGGACAATGAGCAGTTCTTC.

This clonotype was seen at least ten times. This chain joins TRBV7-9 and TRBJ2-2; D is ambiguous. CDR3 length equals 17 residues. Trimming shortened V by 5 bases and J by 2 bases, and 18 bases separated the two germline ends. CDR1 and CDR2 (germline): SEHNR, FQNEAQ (reference sequence). CDR3 nucleotides: TGTGCCAGCAGCCCCGCCCCGTGGTACAGAAACACCGGGGAGCTGTTTTTT. The encoded protein is CASSPAPWYRNTGELFF.

This clonotype came up many times. One base away lies a much larger clone, so this may be a sequencing read error. The CDR3 does not close with the conserved phenylalanine or tryptophan, likely indicating a read error. This chain links TRBV7-2 with TRBJ2-3; the match to TRBD2 covers 8 bases. V dropped 5 bases and J dropped 2; count of bases not matched to a gene: 6. CDR1 and CDR2 (germline): SGHTA, FQGNSA. CDR3 length: 15 residues. The CDR3, as DNA: TGTGCCAGCAGCATCAGGGGACTAGACACAGATACGCAGTATCTT. Translating gives CASSIRGLDTDTQYL.

This clonotype was seen many times. The CDR3 nucleotides are TGCGCCAGCAGCCACCCCCCCAGCGGGGGAACAGATACGCAGTATTTT. Its protein product is CASSHPPSGGTDTQYF. The chain uses TRBV4-1 and TRBJ2-3; 8 nucleotides align to TRBD2. The CDR3 consists of 16 residues. The germline CDR1 and CDR2 sequences are MGHRA and YSYEKL. V shed 3 bases and J 3 bases; nucleotides not matched to a gene: 8.

The rearrangement links TRBV19 to TRBJ1-6, with D unclear. The V gene's germline CDR1 is LNHDA and CDR2 SQIVND (reference sequence). The CDR3 runs to 15 residues. Between the trimmed V and J ends, which lost 6 bases and 8 bases, there was a span of 17 bases. DNA for the CDR3: TGTGCCAGTAGCCTAGCGGGAGCTGGGGATTCACCCCTCCACTTT. This translates into CASSLAGAGDSPLHF.

Concerning this clonotype itself: Likely a read error: the CDR3 ends without its conserved phenylalanine or tryptophan. This sequence joins TRBV6-5 and TRBJ2-5; 7 nucleotides align to TRBD1. V was pared by 2 bases and J by 4 bases, with 13 bases of the junction left unmatched. Germline V gives CDR1 MNHEY, CDR2 SVGAGI. The CDR3 consists of 17 residues. The CDR3 bases are TGTGCCAGCAGTTACGAGCCGGGGACAGATTACAGAGAGACCCAGTACATC. The encoded protein is CASSYEPGTDYRETQYI.

The sample holds many counts of this clonotype. The chain links TRBV10-3 to TRBJ1-1; 8 nucleotides match TRBD1. Germline values: CDR1 ENHRY, CDR2 SYGVKD. CDR3 length: 14 residues. With V trimmed by 0 bases and J by 11 bases, 8 bases remained unmatched. The CDR3 nucleotides are TGTGCCATCAGTGAGTCGATGGTCCAGGGGGCGGCTTTCTTT. It translates to CAISESMVQGAAFF.

In its sample, this clonotype was seen many times. V and J are TRBV28 and TRBJ1-5, with 7 bases aligning to TRBD1. Trimming removed 6 bases from V and 9 bases from J; junction bases left unmatched: 11. The CDR3 has 14 residues. Germline V CDR1 and CDR2: MDHEN, SYDVKM. The DNA of the CDR3 is TGTGCCAGCAGCCAAGGGGACAGCGCATGGCCCCAGCATTTT. Translated, it gives CASSQGDSAWPQHF.

The J gene is TRBJ2-7, the V gene TRBV4-1; TRBD1 might be the D (7 bases). The CDR3 runs to 15 residues. Trimming pared 3 bases from V and 2 bases from J, leaving 14 bases between. CDR1 and CDR2 from the germline V gene are MGHRA and YSYEKL. The CDR3 DNA is TGCGCCAGCAGCCAGAGGAGGGACAGCGCCTACGAGCAGTACTTC. Its translation is CASSQRRDSAYEQYF.

This clonotype was counted ten times or more. V and J are TRBV11-3 and TRBJ2-1; D call uncertain. With 0 bases removed from V and 4 bases from J, the gap between germline ends came to 4 bases. The CDR3 totals 13 residues. The germline CDR1 and CDR2 sequences are SGHNT and YENEEA. The DNA of the CDR3 is TGTGCCAGCAGCTTAGAGTCTTACAATGAGCAGTTCTTC. Encoded protein: CASSLESYNEQFF. The whole variable domain, filled in from reference TRBV11-3 and TRBJ2-1, reads EAGVVQSPRYKIIEKKQPVAFWCNPISGHNTLYWYLQNLGQGPELLIRYENEEAVDDSQLPKDRFSAERLKGVDSTLKIQPAELGDSAVYLCASSLESYNEQFFGPGTRLTVL.

The rearrangement uses TRBV7-9 and TRBJ1-5; D is possibly TRBD1 (5 bases). The CDR3 extends over 13 amino acids. Trimming removed 4 bases from V and 3 bases from J, with 7 bases in between. Germline CDR1 SEHNR, CDR2 FQNEAQ (reference sequence). The CDR3 here is CASSSGLNQPQHF. CDR3 nucleotides: TGTGCCAGCAGCTCGGGACTCAATCAGCCCCAGCATTTT.

This clonotype was picked up many times. V usage is TRBV7-9 and J usage is TRBJ2-4; 11 bases map to TRBD2. J gave up 1 base and V 10 bases, and 0 bases lay outside the gene matches. Germline CDR1 SEHNR, CDR2 FQNEAQ (reference sequence). There are 13 residues in the CDR3. The CDR3 region is CATSGGAKNIQYF. The CDR3 nucleotides read TGTGCCACTAGCGGGGGGGCCAAAAACATTCAGTACTTC.

This clonotype was detected ten times or more. This chain uses TRBV9 with TRBJ1-1, with a weak D call TRBD1 (5 bases). V was shortened by 3 bases and J by 6 bases, with 12 bases between the two germline ends. Germline assignment: CDR1 SGDLS and CDR2 YYNGEE. The CDR3 contains 13 residues. CDR3 DNA: TGTGCCAGCAGCGCCGAGGGCAGGGCTGAAGCTTTCTTT. Amino acid sequence: CASSAEGRAEAFF.

The chain combines TRBV5-1 with TRBJ2-5; 11 bases are shared with TRBD1. Per germline, CDR1 SGHRS and CDR2 YFSETQ. There are 15 residues in the CDR3. Trimming removed 3 bases from V and 2 bases from J; junction bases left unmatched: 3. The CDR3 sequence is CASSSGQGEQETQYF. In nucleotides, the CDR3 is TGCGCCAGCAGCTCGGGACAGGGGGAACAAGAGACCCAGTACTTC.

The chain recombines TRBV7-9 with TRBJ2-7; TRBD1 might be the D (6 bases). The CDR3 length is 15 residues. Germline lookup yields CDR1 SEHNR and CDR2 FQNEAQ (reference sequence). Trimming left V 0 bases short and J 2 bases short, with 11 bases between. The CDR3 bases are TGTGCCAGCAGCTTAGCCCGGGACACGACCTACGAGCAGTACTTC. Its translation is CASSLARDTTYEQYF.

This chain links TRBV6-5 with TRBJ2-5; D not resolved. This CDR3 is 13 amino acids long. CDR1 and CDR2 (germline): MNHEY, SVGAGI. The ends were cut back, 2 bases at V and 9 bases at J, with 13 bases in the middle. CDR3 nucleotides: TGTGCCAGCAGTTACGGGTTCAATCAGCCCCAGTACTTC. Encoded protein: CASSYGFNQPQYF.

This clonotype was detected many times. The V gene is TRBV5-1, the J gene TRBJ2-1, with 9 bases identical to TRBD2. With V trimmed by 0 bases and J by 8 bases, 3 bases remained unmatched. This CDR3 comprises 14 residues. Germline V gene data show CDR1 as SGHRS and CDR2 as YFSETQ. This CDR3 is CASSLAGTSYEQFF. In DNA, the CDR3 is TGCGCCAGCAGCTTGGCCGGGACTAGCTATGAGCAGTTCTTC.

The V gene is TRBV2, the J gene TRBJ2-1; a weak D match, TRBD1 (5 bases). V lost 8 bases to trimming and J lost 10 bases, with 18 bases between them. From germline, CDR1 is SNHLY and CDR2 FYNNEI. The CDR3 length is 13 residues. This CDR3 reads CASALPLDSEQFF. DNA of the CDR3: TGTGCCAGCGCCTTACCCCTTGACAGCGAGCAGTTCTTC.

This clonotype was detected many times. The chain recombines TRBV6-5 with TRBJ2-7, with D tentatively TRBD1 or TRBD2 (5 bases each). CDR3 length: 16 residues. Germline values: CDR1 MNHEY, CDR2 SVGAGI. V was clipped by 0 bases and J by 2 bases, with 14 bases between them. The CDR3 DNA reads TGTGCCAGCAGTTACTCGGGAACGGGGCCGGCCTACGAGCAGTACTTC. Translating gives CASSYSGTGPAYEQYF.